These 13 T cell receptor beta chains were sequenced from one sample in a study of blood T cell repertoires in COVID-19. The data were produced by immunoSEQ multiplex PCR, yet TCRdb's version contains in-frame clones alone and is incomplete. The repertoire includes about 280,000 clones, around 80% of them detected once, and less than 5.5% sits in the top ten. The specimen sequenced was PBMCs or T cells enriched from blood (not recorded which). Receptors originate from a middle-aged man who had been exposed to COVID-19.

The CDR3 sequence: CASTPGDRPDTQYF. CDR3 in DNA: TGTGCCAGTACCCCGGGAGACAGACCAGATACGCAGTATTTT. The V gene is TRBV19, the J gene TRBJ2-3; D possibly corresponds to TRBD2 (6 bases). Germline CDR1 is LNHDA and CDR2 is SQIVND (reference sequence). V gave up 7 bases and J gave up 4 bases, with 15 bases separating them. This CDR3 is 14 amino acids long.

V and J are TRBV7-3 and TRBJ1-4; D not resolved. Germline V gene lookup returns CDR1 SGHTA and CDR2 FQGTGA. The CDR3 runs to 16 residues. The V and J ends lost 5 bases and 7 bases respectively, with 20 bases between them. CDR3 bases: TGTGCCAGCAGCCGAGGAAGGTCGGGATCGGGTGAAAAACTGTTTTTT. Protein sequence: CASSRGRSGSGEKLFF.

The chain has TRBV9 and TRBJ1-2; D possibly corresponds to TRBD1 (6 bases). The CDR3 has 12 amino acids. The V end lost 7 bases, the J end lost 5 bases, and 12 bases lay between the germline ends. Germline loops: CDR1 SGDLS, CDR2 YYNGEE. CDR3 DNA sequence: TGTGCCAGCGAACGGACAGCGTATGGCTACACCTTC. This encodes CASERTAYGYTF.

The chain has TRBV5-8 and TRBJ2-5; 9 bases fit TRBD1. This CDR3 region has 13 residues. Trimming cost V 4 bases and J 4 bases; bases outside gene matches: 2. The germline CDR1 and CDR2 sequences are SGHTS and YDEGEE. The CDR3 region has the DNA TGTGCCAGCAGCGGGACAGGGCGAGAGACCCAGTACTTC. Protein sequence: CASSGTGRETQYF.

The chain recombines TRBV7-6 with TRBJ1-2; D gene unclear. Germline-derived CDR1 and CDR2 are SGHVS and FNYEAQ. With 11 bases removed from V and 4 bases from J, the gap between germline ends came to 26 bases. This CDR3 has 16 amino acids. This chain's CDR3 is CADKPSRHLPVYGYTF. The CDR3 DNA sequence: TGTGCCGACAAGCCCAGTAGGCACCTTCCGGTCTATGGCTACACCTTC. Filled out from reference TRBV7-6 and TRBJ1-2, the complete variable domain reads GAGVSQSPRYKVTKRGQDVALRCDPISGHVSLYWYRQALGQGPEFLTYFNYEAQQDKSGLPNDRFSAERPEGSISTLTIQRTEQRDSAMYRCADKPSRHLPVYGYTFGSGTRLTVV.

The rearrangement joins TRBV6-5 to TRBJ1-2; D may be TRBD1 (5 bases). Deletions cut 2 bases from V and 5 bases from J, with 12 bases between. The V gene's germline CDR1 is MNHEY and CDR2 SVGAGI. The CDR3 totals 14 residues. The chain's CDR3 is CASSYRTGGYGYTF. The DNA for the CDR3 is TGTGCCAGCAGTTACAGGACCGGGGGATATGGCTACACCTTC.

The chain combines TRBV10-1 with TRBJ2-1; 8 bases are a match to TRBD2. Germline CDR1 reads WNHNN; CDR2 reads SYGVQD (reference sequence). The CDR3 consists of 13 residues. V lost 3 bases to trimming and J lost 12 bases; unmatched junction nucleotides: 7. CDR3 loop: CASSELAESVQFF. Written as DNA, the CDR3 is TGCGCCAGCAGTGAACTAGCGGAGTCGGTGCAGTTCTTC.

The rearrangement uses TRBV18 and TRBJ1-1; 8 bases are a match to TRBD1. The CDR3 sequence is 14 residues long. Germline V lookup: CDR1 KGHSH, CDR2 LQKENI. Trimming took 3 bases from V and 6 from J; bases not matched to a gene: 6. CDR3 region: CASSPRRTGPEAFF. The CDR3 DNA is TGTGCCAGCTCACCCCGTAGGACAGGGCCTGAAGCTTTCTTT.

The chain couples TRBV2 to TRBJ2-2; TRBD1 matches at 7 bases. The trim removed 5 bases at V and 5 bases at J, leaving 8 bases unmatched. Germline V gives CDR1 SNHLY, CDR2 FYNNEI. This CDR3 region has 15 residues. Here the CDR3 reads CASSLDRPRTGELFF. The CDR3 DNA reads TGTGCCAGCAGTCTGGACAGGCCGAGGACCGGGGAGCTGTTTTTT.

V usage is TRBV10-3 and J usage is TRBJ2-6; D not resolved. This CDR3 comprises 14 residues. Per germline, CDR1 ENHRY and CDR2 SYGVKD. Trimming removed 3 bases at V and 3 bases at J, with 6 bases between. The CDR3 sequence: CAISDISGANVLTF. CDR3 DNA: TGTGCCATCAGTGACATTAGTGGGGCCAACGTCCTGACTTTC.

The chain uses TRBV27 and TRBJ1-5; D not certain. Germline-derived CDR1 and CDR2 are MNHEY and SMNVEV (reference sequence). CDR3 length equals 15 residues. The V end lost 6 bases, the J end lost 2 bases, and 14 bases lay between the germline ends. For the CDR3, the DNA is TGTGCCAGCAGCGCTTATCTAGGAGGCAATCAGCCCCAGCATTTT. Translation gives CASSAYLGGNQPQHF.

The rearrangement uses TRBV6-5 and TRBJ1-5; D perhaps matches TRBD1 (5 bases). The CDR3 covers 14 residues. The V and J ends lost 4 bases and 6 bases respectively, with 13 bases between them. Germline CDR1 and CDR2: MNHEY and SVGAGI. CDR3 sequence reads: CASSLTDKSQPQHF. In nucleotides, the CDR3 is TGTGCCAGCAGTTTGACAGACAAGAGTCAGCCCCAGCATTTT.

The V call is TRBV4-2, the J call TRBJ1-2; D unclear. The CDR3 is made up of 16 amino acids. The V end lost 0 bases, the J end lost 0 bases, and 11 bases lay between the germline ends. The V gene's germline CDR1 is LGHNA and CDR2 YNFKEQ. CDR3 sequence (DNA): TGTGCCAGCAGCCAAGATTTGCAGAAATCTAACTATGGCTACACCTTC. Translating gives CASSQDLQKSNYGYTF.